A single T cell receptor (beta chain) is shown here with its context. Its specificity is unknown. The data belong to a study of neurological immune-mediated disorders. General study points: Levels of TCR clonal expansion peaked in HTLV-1-associated myelopathy and reached their lowest in multiple sclerosis, under those of healthy controls.

The sorted libraries involved the use of more than 950,000 CD4+ or CD8+ T cells. The authors made cDNA by 5'RACE with 10-nucleotide random UMIs. TCRdb reprocessed the 5' RACE reads via MiXCR and lists one record per CDR3 protein. The sample includes more than 9,000 distinct CDR3 sequences, 20% to 25% of them seen just once. Sequenced sample: CD8+ T cells from blood. The sequence was collected from a woman aged 55-70 years with HTLV-1-associated myelopathy (HAM/TSP).

For the CDR3, the DNA is TGCAGTGCTGGCCTCGGGGGGGGCAGCAATCAGCCCCAGCATTTT. It is translated as CSAGLGGGSNQPQHF. The chain couples TRBV20-1 to TRBJ1-5; the D gene is possibly TRBD1 (6 bases). The V end was cut by 5 bases, the J end by 1 base, with 15 bases between. This CDR3 is 15 amino acids long. Germline V gives CDR1 DFQATT, CDR2 SNEGSKA (reference sequence).